What follows are 20 T cell receptor beta chains derived from one specimen sequenced in a study of neoadjuvant anti-PD-1 for oral cavity cancer. Measured with immunoSEQ multiplex PCR; TCRdb has only the in-frame clones, and not every one. There are roughly 46,000 clones in the sample; about three quarters occur only once, and more than 4.5% lies in the top ten. This sample's time point: after neoadjuvant nivolumab, at surgical resection. The sequences come from PBMCs, collected after nivolumab (anti-PD-1) treatment. The receptor set was obtained from a person aged 35 to 85 with oral cavity squamous cell carcinoma.

The V call is TRBV11-2, the J call TRBJ1-1; D is possibly TRBD1 (6 bases). Per germline, CDR1 SGHAT and CDR2 FQNNGV. V gave up 4 bases and J gave up 5 bases, with 17 bases separating them. The CDR3 spans 15 residues. The CDR3 DNA sequence: TGTGCCAGCAGCTCCCTCGACAGGCGTGGGACTGAAGCTTTCTTT. It yields the protein CASSSLDRRGTEAFF.

The chain combines TRBV5-4 with TRBJ2-7; 7 bases align to TRBD2. From germline, CDR1 is SGHNT and CDR2 YYREEE (reference sequence). This CDR3 has 15 amino acids. V was clipped by 4 bases and J by 5 bases; unmatched bases: 12. The CDR3, as DNA: TGTGCCAGCAGCCCGGAGGCGGGAGAAAGAAACGAGCAGTACTTC. This encodes CASSPEAGERNEQYF.

CDR3 in DNA: TGCGCCAGTTCCCCGGGGGGGAGGAACAATGAGCAGTTCTTC. This codes for CASSPGGRNNEQFF. This chain joins TRBV5-1 and TRBJ2-1; 8 bases agree with TRBD2. The J segment lost 5 bases and the V segment lost 8 bases, leaving 9 bases of the junction unmatched. This CDR3 spans 14 amino acids. Germline V CDR1 and CDR2: SGHRS, YFSETQ.

The rearrangement uses TRBV7-8 and TRBJ2-2, with D possibly TRBD2 on 7 matching bases. This CDR3 is 18 amino acids long. Trimming took 1 base from V and 6 from J, leaving 21 bases between them. Germline CDR1 is SGHVS and CDR2 is FQNEAQ. CDR3 residues: CASSLGSGAGAWAGELFF. DNA of the CDR3: TGTGCCAGCAGCTTAGGCTCGGGGGCGGGAGCTTGGGCCGGGGAGCTGTTTTTT.

V usage is TRBV7-3 and J usage is TRBJ1-6; perhaps TRBD1 as D (5 bases). Trimming cost V 5 bases and J 3 bases, with 11 bases left between them. The CDR3 loop spans 15 amino acids. Germline assignment: CDR1 SGHTA and CDR2 FQGTGA. DNA of the CDR3: TGTGCCAGCAGCCGGCAGGGAGACTATAATTCACCCCTCCACTTT. The encoded protein is CASSRQGDYNSPLHF.

The rearrangement links TRBV2 to TRBJ2-1; 11 nucleotides match TRBD2. Germline trimming cut 5 bases from V and 7 bases from J; bases unmatched to any gene: 13. There are 17 residues in the CDR3. CDR1 is SNHLY, CDR2 FYNNEI, per germline. The CDR3 sequence: CASSKTPLAGAGNEQFF. Written as DNA, the CDR3 is TGTGCCAGCAGTAAAACCCCACTAGCGGGGGCCGGGAATGAGCAGTTCTTC. The full variable domain, in which reference TRBV2 and TRBJ2-1 provide the parts outside the CDR3, is EPEVTQTPSHQVTQMGQEVILRCVPISNHLYFYWYRQILGQKVEFLVSFYNNEISEKSEIFDDQFSVERPDGSNFTLKIRSTKLEDSAMYFCASSKTPLAGAGNEQFFGPGTRLTVL.

The sample holds a few counts of this clone. The rearrangement joins TRBV13 to TRBJ2-5; D unclear. Trimming stripped 2 bases from V and 2 bases from J, with 6 bases between. Germline CDR1 PRHDT, CDR2 FYEKMQ (reference sequence). CDR3 length: 13 amino acids. The CDR3 DNA reads as TGTGCCAGCAGCTTAAGTCAACAAGAGACCCAGTACTTC. Amino acid sequence: CASSLSQQETQYF.

This chain links TRBV7-8 with TRBJ1-6, with D perhaps TRBD1 (5 bases). The CDR3 length is 15 residues. CDR1 and CDR2 (germline): SGHVS, FQNEAQ. Trimming removed 6 bases from V and 7 bases from J, with 16 bases in between. CDR3 amino acids: CASSRGVFRNSPLHF. For the CDR3, the DNA is TGTGCCAGCAGTAGGGGTGTTTTCCGGAATTCACCCCTCCACTTT. Full variable domain (outside the CDR3, taken from reference TRBV7-8 and TRBJ1-6): GAGVSQSPRYKVAKRGQDVALRCDPISGHVSLFWYQQALGQGPEFLTYFQNEAQLDKSGLPSDRFFAERPEGSVSTLKIQRTQQEDSAVYLCASSRGVFRNSPLHFGNGTRLTVT.

The V gene is TRBV5-1, the J gene TRBJ2-5; 9 nucleotides align to TRBD2. CDR1 SGHRS and CDR2 YFSETQ come from the germline V gene. Trimming at V came to 0 bases and at J to 3 bases, leaving 9 bases not matched to a gene. The CDR3 totals 17 residues. The CDR3 loop is CASSLGGSGGPEETQYF. The CDR3 DNA reads as TGCGCCAGCAGCTTGGGCGGTAGCGGGGGCCCTGAAGAGACCCAGTACTTC.

The chain links TRBV2 to TRBJ2-5; TRBD2 aligns across 9 bases. The V gene end was trimmed by 6 bases and the J gene end by 5 bases; junction bases not matched to a gene: 13. Germline CDR1 SNHLY, CDR2 FYNNEI. The CDR3 loop spans 16 amino acids. CDR3 in DNA: TGTGCCAGCAGAAGGACAGACCTAGCGGGGATCGAGACCCAGTACTTC. It codes for CASRRTDLAGIETQYF.

A single count supports this clone. This rearrangement joins TRBV10-2 to TRBJ2-5, with no clear D. Looked up from germline, CDR1 is WSHSY and CDR2 is SAAADI. The CDR3 length is 11 residues. Trimming removed 6 bases at V and 5 bases at J, with 7 bases between. The CDR3 protein is CASRVGETQYF. In DNA form, the CDR3 reads TGCGCCAGCAGGGTAGGGGAGACCCAGTACTTC.

V gene TRBV5-1 combines with J gene TRBJ2-2; the D gene is possibly TRBD2 (6 bases). With 4 bases removed from V and 1 base from J, the gap between germline ends came to 14 bases. Looked up from germline, CDR1 is SGHRS and CDR2 is YFSETQ. The CDR3 contains 16 residues. The CDR3 DNA sequence: TGCGCCAGCAGCCTGGGAGGACGGGTGAACACCGGGGAGCTGTTTTTT. The encoded protein is CASSLGGRVNTGELFF.

The chain employs TRBV6-1 and TRBJ1-1, with D tentatively TRBD1 (5 bases). V lost 7 bases and J 1 base, leaving 13 bases between the germline ends. There are 14 residues in the CDR3. Germline lookup yields CDR1 MNHNS and CDR2 SASEGT. Written as DNA, the CDR3 is TGTGCCAGCATCCGAAGCACAGGGAACACTGAAGCTTTCTTT. Its protein is CASIRSTGNTEAFF.

The V and J genes are TRBV7-9 and TRBJ1-2; TRBD1 might be the D (6 bases). The V and J ends lost 5 bases and 4 bases respectively, with 20 bases between them. The length of the CDR3 is 16 residues. Germline CDR1 is SEHNR and CDR2 is FQNEAQ (reference sequence). CDR3 bases: TGTGCCAGCAGCACAGTAGGGGGGCCCCTAGGCTATGGCTACACCTTC. Translation: CASSTVGGPLGYGYTF. The full variable domain, in which reference TRBV7-9 and TRBJ1-2 provide the parts outside the CDR3, is DTGVSQNPRHKITKRGQNVTFRCDPISEHNRLYWYRQTLGQGPEFLTYFQNEAQLEKSRLLSDRFSAERPKGSFSTLEIQRTEQGDSAMYLCASSTVGGPLGYGYTFGSGTRLTVV.

The V and J genes are TRBV19 and TRBJ2-3; weak D call: TRBD1 (6 bases). Germline-derived CDR1 and CDR2 are LNHDA and SQIVND (reference sequence). This CDR3 spans 15 amino acids. V lost 5 bases, J lost 6 bases, and 18 bases lay in between. CDR3 protein: CASSSRATRGDTQYF. The CDR3 DNA is TGTGCCAGTAGTTCACGGGCAACGAGGGGGGATACGCAGTATTTT. Combining the CDR3 with reference TRBV19 and TRBJ2-3 gives the whole variable domain DGGITQSPKYLFRKEGQNVTLSCEQNLNHDAMYWYRQDPGQGLRLIYYSQIVNDFQKGDIAEGYSVSREKKESFPLTVTSAQKNPTAFYLCASSSRATRGDTQYFGPGTRLTVL.

The genes are TRBV10-3 and TRBJ2-7; TRBD2 might be the D (5 bases). There are 14 residues in the CDR3. V gave up 2 bases and J gave up 3 bases, with 11 bases separating them. Per germline, CDR1 ENHRY and CDR2 SYGVKD. In DNA form, the CDR3 reads TGTGCCATCAGTGAGGGCCAGCGGAGCTACGAGCAGTACTTC. Translating gives CAISEGQRSYEQYF.

This chain links TRBV25-1 with TRBJ1-1; TRBD1 matches 7 bases. V lost 10 bases, J lost 5 bases, and 10 bases stayed unmatched. There are 13 residues in the CDR3. Germline CDR1 and CDR2: MGHDK and SYGVNS. CDR3 bases: TGTGCCACCTCAAGGGGGCTGAGAACTGAAGCTTTCTTT. It codes for CATSRGLRTEAFF.

A single count supports this clone. V is TRBV5-1 and J is TRBJ2-1; 8 bases line up with TRBD2. Germline V gene sequence: CDR1 SGHRS, CDR2 YFSETQ. The CDR3 sequence is 15 residues long. V lost 0 bases to trimming and J lost 4 bases; unmatched junction nucleotides: 3. In DNA, the CDR3 is TGCGCCAGCAGCTTGGTGGTAGCGGGGTACAATGAGCAGTTCTTC. Its protein product is CASSLVVAGYNEQFF.

V and J are TRBV7-9 and TRBJ1-3; no clear D. Germline V gene lookup returns CDR1 SEHNR and CDR2 FQNEAQ (reference sequence). The V end lost 1 base, the J end lost 4 bases, and 14 bases lay between the germline ends. The CDR3 has 16 residues. The CDR3 bases are TGTGCCAGCAGCTTAGAGAGGCCAGGCGCCGGAAACACCATATATTTT. Translating gives CASSLERPGAGNTIYF.

V and J are TRBV5-1 and TRBJ2-7; 9 bases match TRBD1. Germline CDR1 reads SGHRS; CDR2 reads YFSETQ. This CDR3 has 14 residues. V gave up 0 bases and J gave up 4 bases; unmatched junction bases: 2. DNA for the CDR3: TGCGCCAGCAGCTTGGAACAGGGGGCTTACGAGCAGTACTTC. It codes for CASSLEQGAYEQYF.